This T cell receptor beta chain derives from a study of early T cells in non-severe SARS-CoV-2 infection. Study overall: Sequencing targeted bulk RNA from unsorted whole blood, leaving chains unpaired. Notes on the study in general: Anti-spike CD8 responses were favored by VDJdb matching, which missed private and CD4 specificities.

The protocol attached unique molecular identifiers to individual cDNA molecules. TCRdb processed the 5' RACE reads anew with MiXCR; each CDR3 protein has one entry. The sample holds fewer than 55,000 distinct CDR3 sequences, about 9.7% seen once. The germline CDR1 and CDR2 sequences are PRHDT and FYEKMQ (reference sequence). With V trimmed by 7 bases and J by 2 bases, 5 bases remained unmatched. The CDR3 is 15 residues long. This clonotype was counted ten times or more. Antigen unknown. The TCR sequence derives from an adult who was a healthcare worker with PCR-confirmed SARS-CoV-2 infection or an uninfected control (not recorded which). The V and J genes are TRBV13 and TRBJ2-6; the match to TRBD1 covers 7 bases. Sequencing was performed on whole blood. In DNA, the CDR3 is TGTGCCAGCAAAAGAGGGGGCACTGGGGCCAACGTCCTGACTTTC. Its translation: CASKRGGTGANVLTF.